The 9 T cell receptor beta chains given below trace back to one sample, sequenced in a study of early T cells in non-severe SARS-CoV-2 infection. TCRdb processed the 5' RACE reads anew with MiXCR; each CDR3 protein has one entry. The repertoire consists of 50,000 to 60,000 distinct CDR3 sequences, with approximately 11% occurring once and the leading ten covering approximately 13%. The source material was whole blood. All receptors come from an adult who was a healthcare worker with PCR-confirmed SARS-CoV-2 infection or an uninfected control (not recorded which).

The rearrangement joins TRBV9 to TRBJ2-1; D may be TRBD1 (6 bases). V was cut by 0 bases and J by 5 bases, with 24 bases left in between. Germline CDR1 SGDLS, CDR2 YYNGEE. The CDR3 sequence is 19 residues long. CDR3 sequence: CASSVAREGVSPRDNEQFF. As DNA, the CDR3 is TGTGCCAGCAGCGTAGCTAGAGAGGGGGTTAGTCCCAGGGACAATGAGCAGTTCTTC.

The J gene is TRBJ2-1, the V gene TRBV9; TRBD2 matches at 13 bases. Germline CDR1 SGDLS, CDR2 YYNGEE. Trimming at V came to 0 bases and at J to 7 bases, leaving 1 base not matched to a gene. CDR3 length: 15 amino acids. CDR3 in DNA: TGTGCCAGCAGCGTAGAACTAGCGGGGGGGAATGAGCAGTTCTTC. Protein product: CASSVELAGGNEQFF.

This clonotype was counted many times. V usage is TRBV6-2 or TRBV6-3 and J usage is TRBJ2-5, with D perhaps matching TRBD2 (5 bases). This CDR3 region has 14 residues. Germline assignment: CDR1 MNHEY and CDR2 SVGEGT. V was shortened by 3 bases and J by 1 base, with 9 bases between the two germline ends. CDR3 sequence: CASSYGLLQETQYF. Written as DNA, the CDR3 is TGTGCCAGCAGTTATGGACTGCTCCAAGAGACCCAGTACTTC.

This clonotype was seen many times. CDR3 coding DNA: TGTGCCAGCAGCCAAGAGTCCGGTCAAGCGGGGGGGGATACGCAGTATTTT. This translates into CASSQESGQAGGDTQYF. This rearrangement joins TRBV4-2 to TRBJ2-3; the match to TRBD2 covers 10 bases. The CDR3 covers 17 residues. With 0 bases clipped from V and 6 bases from J, the junction kept 9 bases outside the gene matches. Germline loops: CDR1 LGHNA, CDR2 YNFKEQ.

This clonotype has a count of ten or more. The V gene is TRBV18, the J gene TRBJ2-1; TRBD1 aligns across 10 bases. This CDR3 is built from 16 residues. In germline, CDR1 is KGHSH, CDR2 LQKENI. The junction had 11 bases not matched to a gene; V was cut back by 5 bases and J by 7 bases. The CDR3 protein is CASSTWTGGRLNEQFF. The CDR3 nucleotides read TGTGCCAGCTCAACCTGGACAGGGGGTCGTTTGAATGAGCAGTTCTTC.

Notes on this clonotype: A read error may be the cause here, since a much bigger clone is one base away. The chain has TRBV5-4 and TRBJ2-1, with TRBD1 matching over 8 bases. The CDR3 spans 13 residues. Germline CDR1 reads SGHNT; CDR2 reads YYREEE (reference sequence). This chain's CDR3 is CAGTVDRGNEQSF. In DNA form, the CDR3 reads TGTGCCGGCACCGTCGACAGGGGCAATGAGCAGTCCTTC.

The gene calls are TRBV6-4 and TRBJ1-5, with D unresolved. CDR1 is MRHNA, CDR2 SNTAGT, per germline. CDR3 length equals 14 residues. Deletions cut 8 bases from V and 7 bases from J, with 18 bases between. The CDR3 protein is CASVWAQHLQPQHF. CDR3 nucleotides: TGTGCCAGCGTATGGGCGCAGCACTTACAGCCCCAGCATTTT.

This clonotype was seen more than once but under ten times. This chain joins TRBV28 and TRBJ1-2; TRBD1 matches at 8 bases. Trimming removed 3 bases from V and 6 bases from J; junction bases left unmatched: 12. This CDR3 comprises 16 residues. Germline lookup yields CDR1 MDHEN and CDR2 SYDVKM. CDR3 nucleotides: TGTGCCAGCAGTTTCCTTCATTCCGGACAGGGTCATGGCTACACCTTC. Translation gives CASSFLHSGQGHGYTF.

As regards this clonotype: A much larger clone lies one base from this, so it may be a read error. The DNA of the CDR3 is TGCAGTGCTAGAAGACCGGGACAGGGCGAGCAGCACTTC. Amino acids: CSARRPGQGEQHF. V is TRBV20-1 and J is TRBJ2-7; 9 bases are a match to TRBD1. Germline lookup yields CDR1 DFQATT and CDR2 SNEGSKA (reference sequence). The CDR3 has 13 amino acids.